This note documents a single TCR beta chain sequence. This CDR3 comprises 15 residues. V dropped 4 bases and J dropped 4 bases, with 14 bases sitting between them. The germline V gene encodes CDR1 SGDLS and CDR2 YYNGEE. The data are from a study of blood T cell repertoires in COVID-19. The protocol was immunoSEQ multiplex PCR, while the TCRdb copy is restricted to in-frame clones and leaves out a portion. Found here are over 75,000 clones, nearly 90% of them singletons; the top ten hold about 3%. The rearrangement uses TRBV9 and TRBJ1-4; D may be TRBD1 (6 bases). This clonotype was obtained from a woman older than 75 with acute or convalescent COVID-19. Sequenced: peripheral blood. The CDR3 region has the DNA TGTGCCAGCAGCCCAAGGACAGCGTTTAATGAAAAACTGTTTTTT. It is translated as CASSPRTAFNEKLFF.